This T cell receptor (beta chain) was retrieved from a study of cytomegalovirus exposure and HLA in healthy donors. Germline V CDR1 and CDR2: GTSNPN, SVGIG (reference sequence). The CDR3 has 13 amino acids. V lost 0 bases, J lost 5 bases, and 11 bases lay in between. Primers: 60 Vbeta forward and 13 Jbeta reverse. Produced via immunoSEQ multiplex PCR; TCRdb's table is partial and in-frame only. The sample gives 150,000 to 200,000 clones, roughly three quarters of which show up once; about 2.9% is in the top ten. V gene TRBV30 combines with J gene TRBJ2-7, with D possibly being TRBD1 (5 bases). The source is a male donor in good health and CMV-seronegative. Sequencing was carried out using PBMCs. CDR3 in amino acids: CAWSVGIRDEQYF. The CDR3 nucleotides read TGTGCCTGGAGTGTAGGCATCAGGGACGAGCAGTACTTC.